This TCR beta chain was recovered during a study of blood T cell repertoires in COVID-19. V gave up 3 bases and J gave up 9 bases, with 9 bases separating them. The CDR3 is 12 residues long. Produced via immunoSEQ multiplex PCR; TCRdb's table is partial and in-frame only. The profile shows 150,000 or so clones, about four fifths of them singletons. The source is a man aged 60 to 75 with acute or convalescent COVID-19. Source material: peripheral blood. The chain links TRBV12-3 or TRBV12-4 to TRBJ1-5; D is unclear. Here the CDR3 reads CASSFSFRPQHF. CDR3 DNA sequence: TGTGCCAGCAGTTTCTCGTTTCGGCCCCAGCATTTT.